Below, 24 T cell receptor beta chains from the same sample are listed, as sequenced in a study of CD8 T cells in ankylosing spondylitis. TCRdb reanalysed the 5' RACE reads using MiXCR and keeps one entry per CDR3 protein. There are roughly 700,000 distinct CDR3 sequences in the sample; under 20% occur only once, and around a fifth lies in the top ten. Antigens of these TCRs are unknown. Study-wide results and caveats: Apparently characteristic of ankylosing spondylitis blood was a TCR beta motif (roughly eight highly homologous variants).

Sequenced input: blood, either unsorted or a sorted T cell fraction (not recorded which). The receptors originated from a male donor with ankylosing spondylitis.

This clonotype was seen a handful of times. This chain joins TRBV4-1 and TRBJ2-7; no definite D call. The ends were cut back, 1 base at V and 5 bases at J, with 9 bases in the middle. Germline V gene sequence: CDR1 MGHRA, CDR2 YSYEKL. This CDR3 spans 13 amino acids. The CDR3 loop is CASSQGSVNEQYF. The CDR3 DNA reads TGCGCCAGCAGCCAAGGTTCCGTTAACGAGCAGTACTTC.

In its sample, this clonotype was seen a few times. V and J are TRBV2 and TRBJ2-1, with 7 bases aligning to TRBD2. Germline V gives CDR1 SNHLY, CDR2 FYNNEI. There are 14 residues in the CDR3. The V segment lost 4 bases and the J segment 9 bases; nucleotides outside the gene matches: 9. CDR3 region: CASSVGGWSGEQFF. Here the CDR3 DNA reads TGTGCCAGCAGTGTGGGAGGGTGGTCTGGTGAGCAGTTCTTC.

This sequence joins TRBV5-5 and TRBJ2-7, with TRBD2 matching 8 bases. Trimming took 5 bases from V and 6 from J; bases not matched to a gene: 7. Germline V gene data show CDR1 as SGHKS and CDR2 as YYEKEE (reference sequence). The CDR3 sequence is 13 residues long. CDR3 loop: CASSFGTSGEQYF. The CDR3 DNA reads as TGTGCCAGCAGTTTCGGGACTAGTGGCGAGCAGTACTTC.

This clonotype showed up just a few times. The gene calls are TRBV5-1 and TRBJ1-1; D gene uncertain. Looked up from germline, CDR1 is SGHRS and CDR2 is YFSETQ. V was pared by 2 bases and J by 1 base, with 9 bases between. The CDR3 spans 14 residues. CDR3 loop: CASSFYGENTEAFF. In DNA, the CDR3 is TGCGCCAGCAGCTTCTACGGGGAGAACACTGAAGCTTTCTTT. Full variable domain (remainder filled in from reference TRBV5-1 and TRBJ1-1): KAGVTQTPRYLIKTRGQQVTLSCSPISGHRSVSWYQQTPGQGLQFLFEYFSETQRNKGNFPGRFSGRQFSNSRSEMNVSTLELGDSALYLCASSFYGENTEAFFGQGTRLTVV.

This clonotype has only one observation. The V call is TRBV18, the J call TRBJ2-7; TRBD2 matches 7 bases. This CDR3 contains 14 residues. CDR1 and CDR2 from the germline V gene are KGHSH and LQKENI. After removal of 6 bases from V and 0 bases from J, the junction contained 5 bases not matched to a gene. CDR3 in amino acids: CASSPQRDSYEQYF. The CDR3 coding sequence is TGTGCCAGCTCGCCCCAGCGGGACTCCTACGAGCAGTACTTC. The variable domain in full, with the rest retrieved from reference TRBV18 and TRBJ2-7, is NAGVMQNPRHLVRRRGQEARLRCSPMKGHSHVYWYRQLPEEGLKFMVYLQKENIIDESGMPKERFSAEFPKEGPSILRIQQVVRGDSAAYFCASSPQRDSYEQYFGPGTRLTVT.

The chain recombines TRBV29-1 with TRBJ2-7, with 12 bases fitting TRBD2. This CDR3 has 16 amino acids. V was clipped by 0 bases and J by 3 bases; unmatched bases: 6. Germline CDR1 and CDR2: SQVTM and ANQGSEA. DNA for the CDR3: TGCAGCGTTGAAGATTACGGGACTAGCGGGTACTACGAGCAGTACTTC. This encodes CSVEDYGTSGYYEQYF.

This chain uses TRBV7-6 with TRBJ2-5; D uncertain. The germline V gene has CDR1 SGHVS and CDR2 FNYEAQ. Trimming removed 1 base at V and 5 bases at J, with 14 bases between. This CDR3 comprises 15 residues. The CDR3 region has the DNA TGTGCCAGCAGCTTAGACCGGCAGGTCGGGGAGACCCAGTACTTC. Its translation is CASSLDRQVGETQYF.

The chain carries TRBV5-1 and TRBJ1-6, with D possibly being TRBD1 (6 bases). This CDR3 region has 15 residues. The V and J ends lost 5 bases and 0 bases respectively, with 9 bases between them. Germline loops: CDR1 SGHRS, CDR2 YFSETQ. The CDR3 DNA reads TGCGCCAGCAGTGGACAGAGCTCCTATAATTCACCCCTCCACTTT. Translated, it gives CASSGQSSYNSPLHF.

Only a few counts were recorded for this clonotype. This chain uses TRBV28 with TRBJ2-7; D gene uncertain. In germline, CDR1 is MDHEN, CDR2 SYDVKM. V lost 3 bases, J lost 0 bases, and 9 bases lay in between. This CDR3 comprises 14 residues. CDR3 sequence reads: CASSFNGYSYEQYF. Here the CDR3 DNA reads TGTGCCAGCAGTTTTAACGGCTACTCCTACGAGCAGTACTTC.

This clonotype was counted between two and nine times. The chain carries TRBV5-6 and TRBJ2-1; 9 nucleotides line up with TRBD2. The CDR3 length is 15 residues. Trimming removed 3 bases from V and 4 bases from J; junction bases left unmatched: 5. The germline gives CDR1 SGHDT, CDR2 YYEEEE. The CDR3 DNA reads TGTGCCAGCAGCTCGCGGGGGGGCCGGTACAATGAGCAGTTCTTC. This codes for CASSSRGGRYNEQFF.

This clonotype occurred many times. The chain carries TRBV24-1 and TRBJ1-1; tentative D call: TRBD1 (5 bases). Germline V lookup: CDR1 KGHDR, CDR2 SFDVKD. Trimming left V 1 base short and J 3 bases short, with 5 bases between. The CDR3 consists of 13 residues. The chain's CDR3 is CATSDLGDTEAFF. CDR3 coding DNA: TGTGCCACCAGTGATTTAGGGGACACTGAAGCTTTCTTT.

The V and J genes are TRBV12-3 or TRBV12-4 and TRBJ1-1; D remains unclear. This CDR3 has 15 residues. Trimming removed 6 bases from V and 4 bases from J, with 18 bases in between. The CDR3 sequence: CASSSFFSAGTEAFF. CDR3 nucleotide sequence: TGTGCCAGCAGCTCATTCTTCTCGGCGGGCACTGAAGCTTTCTTT.

This chain connects TRBV4-1 to TRBJ1-1, with 8 bases that match TRBD1. V lost 1 base, J lost 3 bases, and 10 bases stayed unmatched. Germline lookup yields CDR1 MGHRA and CDR2 YSYEKL. This CDR3 spans 17 amino acids. CDR3 sequence: CASSQVQGALKDTEAFF. DNA for the CDR3: TGCGCCAGCAGCCAAGTCCAGGGGGCGTTGAAGGACACTGAAGCTTTCTTT.

This clonotype was seen only a few times. This rearrangement joins TRBV5-1 to TRBJ1-1; D might be TRBD1 (6 bases). V lost 3 bases to trimming and J lost 6 bases, with 15 bases between them. CDR1 is SGHRS, CDR2 YFSETQ, per germline. CDR3 length: 14 residues. CDR3 nucleotide sequence: TGCGCCAGCAGCTCACTAGGGGGGTTGGCTGAAGCTTTCTTT. This gives the protein CASSSLGGLAEAFF.

This clonotype was seen once. Germline and junction disagree at one end, which may indicate a read error. The chain carries TRBV5-1 and TRBJ2-3; D may be TRBD2 (5 bases). The length of the CDR3 is 16 residues. Germline V gives CDR1 SGHRS, CDR2 YFSETQ. This CDR3 reads CPSSFGSEPDRDTQYF. CDR3 nucleotide sequence: TGCCCCAGCAGCTTTGGTAGCGAACCTGATAGGGATACGCAGTATTTT.

The chain carries TRBV7-2 and TRBJ2-7; D might be TRBD1 (5 bases). The V gene lost 7 bases and the J gene lost 1 base, with 11 bases spanning the gap. The CDR3 is made up of 13 amino acids. Looked up from germline, CDR1 is SGHTA and CDR2 is FQGNSA. CDR3: CASTKDSSYEQYF. The CDR3 bases are TGTGCCAGCACTAAAGACAGTTCCTACGAGCAGTACTTC.

This clonotype was seen only a few times. The CDR3 DNA sequence: TGCGCCAGCAGCTTTTCAGGGGGAGAGGAGACCCAGTACTTC. It specifies CASSFSGGEETQYF. This sequence joins TRBV5-1 and TRBJ2-5; 7 nucleotides line up with TRBD1. This CDR3 spans 14 amino acids. Unmatched junction bases numbered 6, after V lost 2 bases and J lost 5 bases. Germline V gene sequence: CDR1 SGHRS, CDR2 YFSETQ.

This clonotype appeared a few times. The gene calls are TRBV27 and TRBJ2-3; 11 nucleotides match TRBD2. The CDR3 extends over 18 amino acids. Germline CDR1 MNHEY, CDR2 SMNVEV (reference sequence). With 8 bases clipped from V and 6 bases from J, the junction kept 19 bases outside the gene matches. CDR3 bases: TGTGCCAGCGGCGTAACTAGCGGGAGTAAAGTAGTAAGGGATACGCAGTATTTT. It is translated as CASGVTSGSKVVRDTQYF.

There are a few counts of this clonotype. CDR3 in DNA: TGCAGTGCTAGTGGGCTAGCGTTCTACAATGAGCAGTTCTTC. This gives the protein CSASGLAFYNEQFF. The chain has TRBV20-1 and TRBJ2-1, with a weak D call TRBD2 (6 bases). Germline V gene data show CDR1 as DFQATT and CDR2 as SNEGSKA (reference sequence). The germline V and J ends were trimmed by 3 bases and 3 bases, with 12 bases remaining between them. CDR3 length: 14 amino acids.

J is TRBJ2-1 and V is TRBV10-3; 8 bases map to TRBD2. This CDR3 contains 14 residues. V lost 4 bases to trimming and J lost 12 bases; unmatched junction nucleotides: 11. CDR1 and CDR2 (germline): ENHRY, SYGVKD. The CDR3 region has the DNA TGTGCCATCAGTGGAGCGGGGGACCATCTTGGGCAGTTCTTC. Amino acids: CAISGAGDHLGQFF.

The J gene is TRBJ2-5, the V gene TRBV14; a possible D gene is TRBD1 (5 bases). This CDR3 has 15 amino acids. V was trimmed by 4 bases and J by 1 base, leaving 13 bases between them. In germline, CDR1 is SGHDN, CDR2 FVKESK. CDR3 DNA: TGTGCCAGCAGCCCTCGACAGTTGGGCCAAGAGACCCAGTACTTC. It is translated as CASSPRQLGQETQYF. Filled out from reference TRBV14 and TRBJ2-5, the complete variable domain reads EAGVTQFPSHSVIEKGQTVTLRCDPISGHDNLYWYRRVMGKEIKFLLHFVKESKQDESGMPNNRFLAERTGGTYSTLKVQPAELEDSGVYFCASSPRQLGQETQYFGPGTRLLVL.

The chain links TRBV20-1 to TRBJ1-2, with no clear D. The CDR3 runs to 13 residues. Germline lookup yields CDR1 DFQATT and CDR2 SNEGSKA (reference sequence). The CDR3 protein is CRARPGLDYGYTF. DNA of the CDR3: TGCAGGGCCAGGCCGGGATTGGACTATGGCTACACCTTC.

CDR3 nucleotide sequence: TGTGCCAGCAGGATGGGAGCGGAGGGGCCACAGTTCTTC. Translated, it gives CASRMGAEGPQFF. This sequence joins TRBV6-1 and TRBJ2-1; possible D gene TRBD2, 6 bases. Trimming pared 6 bases from V and 13 bases from J, leaving 19 bases between. The CDR3 covers 13 residues. The germline V gene encodes CDR1 MNHNS and CDR2 SASEGT.

There are a few counts of this clonotype. The chain is built from TRBV5-5 and TRBJ2-3; D unresolved. This CDR3 region has 16 residues. The germline gives CDR1 SGHKS, CDR2 YYEKEE (reference sequence). V was clipped by 0 bases and J by 4 bases, with 15 bases between them. The CDR3 sequence: CASSLEIGVVADTQYF. Written as DNA, the CDR3 is TGTGCCAGCAGCTTGGAGATTGGCGTGGTGGCAGATACGCAGTATTTT.